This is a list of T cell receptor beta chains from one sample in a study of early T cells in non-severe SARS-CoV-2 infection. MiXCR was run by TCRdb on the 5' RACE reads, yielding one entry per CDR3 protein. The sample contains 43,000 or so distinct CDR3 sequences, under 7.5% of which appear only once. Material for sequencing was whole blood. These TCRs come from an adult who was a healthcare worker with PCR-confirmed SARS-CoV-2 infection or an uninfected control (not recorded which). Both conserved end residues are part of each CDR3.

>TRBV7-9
CASSLAVAGNTEAFF
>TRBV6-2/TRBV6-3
CASSLLQGRNSPLHF
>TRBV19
CASSRSPGGRGTQYF
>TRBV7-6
CASTTLRGPDYNEQFF
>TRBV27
CASSGGLTGIPVLSSPLHF
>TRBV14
CASSVTGTKETQYF
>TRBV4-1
CASSQKGFQETQYF
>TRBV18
CASSPVGGNGNQPQHF
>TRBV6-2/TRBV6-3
CASSYSASGGSEQFF
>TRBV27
CASSAIRTSGIQETQYF
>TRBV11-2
CASSYDRNEKLFF
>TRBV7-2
CASSPDFFADTQYF
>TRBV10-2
CASSEWGQSNTEAFF
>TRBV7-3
CASSLGNLGTYNEQFF
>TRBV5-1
CASSLSGDKTGELFF
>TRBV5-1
CASSLLGLHYEQYF
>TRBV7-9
CASSLGTGFAADYGYTF
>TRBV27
CASSFNQDTQYF
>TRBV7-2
CASSTSGDTGYEQYF
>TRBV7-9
CASSQTSGDRAFF
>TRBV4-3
CASSQGGTWGNTGELFF
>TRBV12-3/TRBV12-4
CASSLRRGITDTQYF
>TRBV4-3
CASSEGGEYNEQFF
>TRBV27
CASSLVGTGIQYF
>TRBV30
CAWSVSGNYGYTF
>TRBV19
CASSIYDNANDGYTF
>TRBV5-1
CASSWDAAGEKLFF
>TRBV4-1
CASSQEPYEQYF
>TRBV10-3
CATSLNISSYNSPLHF
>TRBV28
CASSLRGADTGELFF
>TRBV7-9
CASSLIGLADQLADTQYF
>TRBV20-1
CSASVAGFEDTQYF
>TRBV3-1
CASSPLGENPVDTQYF
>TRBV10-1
CASSPGTGVWETQYF
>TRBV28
CASSFYGTGRSGYTF
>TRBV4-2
CASSPRGSSGVYNEQFF
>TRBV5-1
CASSLAGGHQPQHF
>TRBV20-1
CSAADRGGPEAFF
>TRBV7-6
CASSFRRGSSTDTQYF
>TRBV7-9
CASSPGTGHTYEQYF
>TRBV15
CATSRSRDNNEQFF
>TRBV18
CASSPWTGSTDTQYF
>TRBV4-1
CASSHQLAGGPRVQETQYF